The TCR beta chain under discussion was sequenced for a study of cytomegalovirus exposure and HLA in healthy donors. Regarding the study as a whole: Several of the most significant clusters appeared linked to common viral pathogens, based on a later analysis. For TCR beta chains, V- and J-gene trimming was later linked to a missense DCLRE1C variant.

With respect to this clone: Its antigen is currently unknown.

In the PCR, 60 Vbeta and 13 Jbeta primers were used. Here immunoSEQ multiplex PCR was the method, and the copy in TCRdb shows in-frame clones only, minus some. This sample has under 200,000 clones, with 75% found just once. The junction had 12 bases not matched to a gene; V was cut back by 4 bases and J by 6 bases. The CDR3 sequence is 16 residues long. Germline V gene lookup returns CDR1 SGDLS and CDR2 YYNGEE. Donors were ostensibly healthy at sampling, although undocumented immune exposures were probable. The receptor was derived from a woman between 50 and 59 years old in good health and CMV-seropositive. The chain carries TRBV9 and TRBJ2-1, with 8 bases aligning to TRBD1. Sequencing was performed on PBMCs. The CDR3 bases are TGTGCCAGCAGCCCGAGGTTGACAGGGGTAATCAATGAGCAGTTCTTC. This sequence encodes CASSPRLTGVINEQFF.